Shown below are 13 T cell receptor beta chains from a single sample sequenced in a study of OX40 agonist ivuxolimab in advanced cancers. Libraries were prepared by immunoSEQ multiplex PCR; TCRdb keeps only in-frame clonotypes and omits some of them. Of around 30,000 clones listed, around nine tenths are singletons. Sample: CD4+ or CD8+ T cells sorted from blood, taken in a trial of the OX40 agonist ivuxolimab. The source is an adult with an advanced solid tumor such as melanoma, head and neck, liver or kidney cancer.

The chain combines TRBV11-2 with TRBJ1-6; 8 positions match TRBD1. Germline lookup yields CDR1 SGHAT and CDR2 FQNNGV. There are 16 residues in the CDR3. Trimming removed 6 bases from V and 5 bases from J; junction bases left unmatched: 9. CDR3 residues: CASSQTTGVDNSPLHF. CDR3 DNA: TGTGCCAGCAGTCAAACGACAGGGGTAGATAATTCACCCCTCCACTTT.

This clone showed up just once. The CDR3 nucleotides are TGTGCCAGCAGTCCGCGGACAGGGAGAGACCAAGATACGCAGTATTTT. Amino acids: CASSPRTGRDQDTQYF. This chain links TRBV27 with TRBJ2-3; 8 bases map to TRBD1. CDR3 length: 16 residues. Germline V gene lookup returns CDR1 MNHEY and CDR2 SMNVEV (reference sequence). The trim removed 5 bases at V and 5 bases at J, leaving 12 bases unmatched.

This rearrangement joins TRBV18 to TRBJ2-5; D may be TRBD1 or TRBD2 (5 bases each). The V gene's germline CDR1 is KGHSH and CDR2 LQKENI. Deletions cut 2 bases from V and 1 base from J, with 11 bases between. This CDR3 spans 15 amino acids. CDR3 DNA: TGTGCCAGCTCACCAGACGGGGCTTCCCAAGAGACCCAGTACTTC. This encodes CASSPDGASQETQYF. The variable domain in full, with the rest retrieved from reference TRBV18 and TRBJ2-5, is NAGVMQNPRHLVRRRGQEARLRCSPMKGHSHVYWYRQLPEEGLKFMVYLQKENIIDESGMPKERFSAEFPKEGPSILRIQQVVRGDSAAYFCASSPDGASQETQYFGPGTRLLVL.

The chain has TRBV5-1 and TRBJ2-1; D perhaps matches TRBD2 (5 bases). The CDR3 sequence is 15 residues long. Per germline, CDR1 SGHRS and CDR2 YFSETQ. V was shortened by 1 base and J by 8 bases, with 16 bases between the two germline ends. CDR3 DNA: TGCGCCAGCAGCTTGACGGGATTAGGCTCCCATGAGCAGTTCTTC. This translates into CASSLTGLGSHEQFF. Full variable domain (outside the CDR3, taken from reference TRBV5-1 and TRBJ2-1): KAGVTQTPRYLIKTRGQQVTLSCSPISGHRSVSWYQQTPGQGLQFLFEYFSETQRNKGNFPGRFSGRQFSNSRSEMNVSTLELGDSALYLCASSLTGLGSHEQFFGPGTRLTVL.

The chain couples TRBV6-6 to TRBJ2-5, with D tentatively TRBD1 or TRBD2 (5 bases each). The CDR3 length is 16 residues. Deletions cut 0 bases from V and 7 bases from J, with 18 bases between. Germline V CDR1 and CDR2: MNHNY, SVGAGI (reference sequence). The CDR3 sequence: CASSYSLPGPGGTQYF. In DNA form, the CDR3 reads TGTGCCAGCAGTTACTCCCTACCGGGACCCGGAGGGACCCAGTACTTC.

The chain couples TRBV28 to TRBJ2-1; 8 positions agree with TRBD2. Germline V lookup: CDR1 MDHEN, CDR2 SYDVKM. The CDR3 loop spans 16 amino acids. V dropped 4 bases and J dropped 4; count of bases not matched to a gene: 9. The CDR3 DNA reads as TGTGCCAGCAGTTCCCGGCTAGCGGGCTGGTACAATGAGCAGTTCTTC. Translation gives CASSSRLAGWYNEQFF.

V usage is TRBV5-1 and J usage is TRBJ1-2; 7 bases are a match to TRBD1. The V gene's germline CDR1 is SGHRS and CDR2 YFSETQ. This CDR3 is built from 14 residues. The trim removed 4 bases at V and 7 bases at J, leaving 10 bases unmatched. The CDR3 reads CASSANRDSFGYTF. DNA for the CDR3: TGCGCCAGCAGCGCCAACCGGGACAGTTTTGGCTACACCTTC.

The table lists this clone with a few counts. The DNA of the CDR3 is TGTGCCAGCAGTGGGGCCCGGGACAGCGTGGAAGAAAAACTGTTTTTT. It translates to CASSGARDSVEEKLFF. The rearrangement links TRBV2 to TRBJ1-4, with TRBD1 matching over 7 bases. The CDR3 runs to 16 residues. J lost 8 bases, V lost 4 bases, and 13 bases had no gene match. Germline V gene data show CDR1 as SNHLY and CDR2 as FYNNEI. The full variable domain, with the rest looked up from reference TRBV2 and TRBJ1-4, is EPEVTQTPSHQVTQMGQEVILRCVPISNHLYFYWYRQILGQKVEFLVSFYNNEISEKSEIFDDQFSVERPDGSNFTLKIRSTKLEDSAMYFCASSGARDSVEEKLFFGSGTQLSVL.

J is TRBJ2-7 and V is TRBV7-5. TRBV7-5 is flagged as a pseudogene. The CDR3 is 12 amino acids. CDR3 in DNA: TGTGCCAGCAGCTCCAACCCCTACGAGCAGTACTTC. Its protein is CASSSNPYEQYF.

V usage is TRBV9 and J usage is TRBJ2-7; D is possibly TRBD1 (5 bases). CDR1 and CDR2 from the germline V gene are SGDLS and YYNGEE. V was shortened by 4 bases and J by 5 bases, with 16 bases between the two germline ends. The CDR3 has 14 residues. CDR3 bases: TGTGCCAGCAGCTCCCCGGACAAAGAGCACGAGCAGTACTTC. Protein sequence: CASSSPDKEHEQYF.

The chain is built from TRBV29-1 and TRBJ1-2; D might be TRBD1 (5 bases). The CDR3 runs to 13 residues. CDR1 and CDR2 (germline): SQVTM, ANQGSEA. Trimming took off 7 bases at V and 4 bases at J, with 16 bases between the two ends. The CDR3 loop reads CSAQGVRAYGYTF. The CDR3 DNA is TGCAGCGCCCAAGGGGTCAGGGCCTATGGCTACACCTTC. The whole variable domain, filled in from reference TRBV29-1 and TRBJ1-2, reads SAVISQKPSRDICQRGTSLTIQCQVDSQVTMMFWYRQQPGQSLTLIATANQGSEATYESGFVIDKFPISRPNLTFSTLTVSNMSPEDSSIYLCSAQGVRAYGYTFGSGTRLTVV.

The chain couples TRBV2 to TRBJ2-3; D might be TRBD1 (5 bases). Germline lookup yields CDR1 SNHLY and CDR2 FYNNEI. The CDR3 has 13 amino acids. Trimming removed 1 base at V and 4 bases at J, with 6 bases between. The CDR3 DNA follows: TGTGCCAGCAGTGAAGTACAGGCAGATACGCAGTATTTT. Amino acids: CASSEVQADTQYF.

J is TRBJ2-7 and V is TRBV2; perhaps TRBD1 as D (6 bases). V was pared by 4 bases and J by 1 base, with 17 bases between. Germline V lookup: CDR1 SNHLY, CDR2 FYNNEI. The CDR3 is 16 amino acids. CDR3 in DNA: TGTGCCAGCAGTGTGCCTACCGGCAGGGGTTCCTACGAGCAGTACTTC. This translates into CASSVPTGRGSYEQYF. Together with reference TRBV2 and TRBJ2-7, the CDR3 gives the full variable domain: EPEVTQTPSHQVTQMGQEVILRCVPISNHLYFYWYRQILGQKVEFLVSFYNNEISEKSEIFDDQFSVERPDGSNFTLKIRSTKLEDSAMYFCASSVPTGRGSYEQYFGPGTRLTVT.